This T cell receptor (beta chain) is from a study of blood T cell repertoires in COVID-19. Assay: immunoSEQ multiplex PCR; the TCRdb copy retains only in-frame clones and omits some. The sample records more than 350,000 clones, about 83% being singletons. This clone was found a few times. Germline loops: CDR1 DFQATT, CDR2 SNEGSKA (reference sequence). CDR3 length equals 13 residues. Trimming took 6 bases from V and 6 from J; bases not matched to a gene: 10. The specimen sequenced was PBMCs or T cells enriched from blood (not recorded which). The V and J genes are TRBV20-1 and TRBJ1-1, with 7 positions matching TRBD1. This clonotype originated in a woman aged 45-59 years who had recovered from COVID-19. This CDR3 is CSASTGAQPEAFF. The CDR3 DNA sequence: TGCAGTGCCAGTACAGGGGCCCAGCCTGAAGCTTTCTTT.